This T cell receptor (beta chain) is drawn from a study of blood T cell repertoires in COVID-19. The overall study: Spain, Italy and the United States supplied samples that represented acute and convalescent COVID-19. The analysed material was cDNA or gDNA that came from T cells, B-cell-depleted T cells, or PBMCs.

Authors' processing steps: Counts of nucleated cells, estimated from reference gene primer amplification, were obtained. The protocol was immunoSEQ multiplex PCR, while the TCRdb copy is restricted to in-frame clones and leaves out a portion. V, J and clone size are taken as reported in that table, and D and trimming were inferred from the DNA itself. The data hold about 340,000 clones, with over 70% observed a single time. V lost 2 bases to trimming and J lost 6 bases; unmatched junction nucleotides: 4. The CDR3 loop spans 14 amino acids. Looked up from germline, CDR1 is ENHRY and CDR2 is SYGVKD. The sample comprised peripheral blood. This TCR was recovered from a man aged 25-45 years with active or convalescent COVID-19. The chain links TRBV10-3 to TRBJ1-5; TRBD1 aligns across 7 bases. The CDR3 nucleotides are TGTGCCATCAGTGAGCGACAGGGCGCTCAGCCCCAGCATTTT. Translating gives CAISERQGAQPQHF.